Presented here are 25 T cell receptor beta chains from one specimen sequenced in a study of blood T cell repertoires in COVID-19. Libraries were prepared by immunoSEQ multiplex PCR; TCRdb keeps only in-frame clonotypes and omits some of them. The table lists approximately 170,000 clones, more than 80% of them singletons, with just under 2% in the top ten. The material sequenced was peripheral blood. These TCRs come from a woman in her fifties or sixties with COVID-19, enrolled during active disease.

The chain uses TRBV2 and TRBJ1-5; the D gene is possibly TRBD1 (6 bases). This CDR3 is 14 amino acids long. The germline V and J ends were trimmed by 4 bases and 3 bases, with 10 bases remaining between them. Germline-derived CDR1 and CDR2 are SNHLY and FYNNEI. The CDR3 region is CASSGGGANQPQHF. CDR3 nucleotide sequence: TGTGCCAGCAGTGGTGGGGGGGCCAATCAGCCCCAGCATTTT.

The CDR3 is CASSFNGYTGELFF. The CDR3 DNA sequence: TGTGCCAGCAGCTTTAACGGGTACACCGGGGAGCTGTTTTTT. The chain carries TRBV7-2 and TRBJ2-2; no clear D gene. Germline loops: CDR1 SGHTA, CDR2 FQGNSA. The CDR3 runs to 14 residues. With 3 bases removed from V and 3 bases from J, the gap between germline ends came to 8 bases.

The rearrangement uses TRBV19 and TRBJ1-2; D call uncertain. V was shortened by 3 bases and J by 1 base, with 6 bases between the two germline ends. The CDR3 runs 13 residues. The germline V gene encodes CDR1 LNHDA and CDR2 SQIVND (reference sequence). This CDR3 is CASSMSLNYGYTF. The CDR3 nucleotides are TGTGCCAGTAGTATGTCTCTTAACTATGGCTACACCTTC.

This clone was seen just once. The chain is built from TRBV30 and TRBJ1-1; TRBD1 aligns across 7 bases. This CDR3 comprises 14 residues. In germline, CDR1 is GTSNPN, CDR2 SVGIG (reference sequence). Losses at the gene ends were 3 bases for V and 5 bases for J; bases not matched to a gene: 9. Written as DNA, the CDR3 is TGTGCCTGGAGGATTGAATCGGGACAGACTGAAGCTTTCTTT. Protein product: CAWRIESGQTEAFF.

J is TRBJ1-1 and V is TRBV27; tentative D call: TRBD1 (5 bases). The CDR3 has 15 amino acids. Trimming shortened V by 0 bases and J by 4 bases, and 12 bases separated the two germline ends. The germline CDR1 and CDR2 sequences are MNHEY and SMNVEV (reference sequence). The CDR3 region has the DNA TGTGCCAGCAGTTTATCAGTGGTCGGGGGCACTGAAGCTTTCTTT. Translating gives CASSLSVVGGTEAFF.

This rearrangement joins TRBV6-5 to TRBJ1-4, with D hard to call. The CDR3 consists of 14 residues. V lost 6 bases, J lost 7 bases, and 15 bases lay in between. The germline V gene has CDR1 MNHEY and CDR2 SVGAGI. CDR3 sequence: CASRTAARREKLFF. The CDR3, as DNA: TGTGCCAGCAGGACGGCCGCGAGGCGTGAAAAACTGTTTTTT.

V is TRBV7-9 and J is TRBJ1-1; no definite D call. Germline V gene data show CDR1 as SEHNR and CDR2 as FQNEAQ (reference sequence). V lost 7 bases to trimming and J lost 0 bases, with 18 bases between them. CDR3 length: 16 amino acids. CDR3 protein: CASTRWQRLMNTEAFF. In nucleotides, the CDR3 is TGTGCCAGCACCAGGTGGCAGAGACTAATGAACACTGAAGCTTTCTTT.

CDR3 bases: TGTGCCAGCGAAGGCAGGCACTACGAGCAGTACTTC. Encoded protein: CASEGRHYEQYF. The chain is built from TRBV28 and TRBJ2-7; D not resolved. Germline V gene sequence: CDR1 MDHEN, CDR2 SYDVKM. This CDR3 is built from 12 residues. Trimming pared 8 bases from V and 3 bases from J, leaving 11 bases between.

This clone occurred a few times. Here the CDR3 DNA reads TGTGCCAGCAGCTTGCGGAGCAACTACGAGCAGTACTTC. Translating gives CASSLRSNYEQYF. The chain recombines TRBV5-4 with TRBJ2-7; no clear D gene. The CDR3 runs to 13 residues. V was clipped by 1 base and J by 3 bases, with 8 bases between them. Germline lookup yields CDR1 SGHNT and CDR2 YYREEE (reference sequence). The whole variable domain, remainder taken from reference TRBV5-4 and TRBJ2-7, is ETGVTQSPTHLIKTRGQQVTLRCSSQSGHNTVSWYQQALGQGPQFIFQYYREEENGRGNFPPRFSGLQFPNYSSELNVNALELDDSALYLCASSLRSNYEQYFGPGTRLTVT.

The DNA of the CDR3 is TGTGCCAGCACTGTGGGCAGGGGATATGGCTACACCTTC. Its protein is CASTVGRGYGYTF. This rearrangement joins TRBV6-5 to TRBJ1-2, with D tentatively TRBD1 (6 bases). Trimming removed 7 bases from V and 5 bases from J, with 14 bases in between. Germline V gene data show CDR1 as MNHEY and CDR2 as SVGAGI. There are 13 residues in the CDR3.

The chain recombines TRBV5-1 with TRBJ2-5, with a weak D call TRBD2 (6 bases). V lost 0 bases and J 4 bases, leaving 10 bases between the germline ends. The CDR3 contains 14 residues. Looked up from germline, CDR1 is SGHRS and CDR2 is YFSETQ. The CDR3 DNA follows: TGCGCCAGCAGCTTGGGCGGGGTACTAGAGACCCAGTACTTC. Translated, it gives CASSLGGVLETQYF.

The rearrangement joins TRBV7-9 to TRBJ1-6; weak D call: TRBD1 (5 bases). Germline V gives CDR1 SEHNR, CDR2 FQNEAQ (reference sequence). Trimming left V 7 bases short and J 5 bases short, with 12 bases between. The CDR3 covers 14 residues. The CDR3, as DNA: TGTGCCAGCACCTTGGGGCAGGATAATTCACCCCTCCACTTT. This translates into CASTLGQDNSPLHF.

The chain combines TRBV6-5 with TRBJ1-6; 7 bases are shared with TRBD1. CDR3 length: 13 residues. The ends lost 6 bases at V and 9 bases at J; junction bases unmatched: 5. CDR1 is MNHEY and CDR2 is SVGAGI in the germline V gene. CDR3 protein: CASSRGQSSPLHF. For the CDR3, the DNA is TGTGCCAGCAGCCGGGGACAGTCTTCACCCCTCCACTTT.

The genes are TRBV7-2 and TRBJ2-1, with 12 bases aligning to TRBD2. The CDR3 totals 18 residues. V was pared by 5 bases and J by 7 bases, with 15 bases of the junction left unmatched. CDR1 is SGHTA and CDR2 is FQGNSA in the germline V gene. As DNA, the CDR3 is TGTGCCAGCAGCCCCCTCCCACATCTAGCGGGGGGGCCGAATGAGCAGTTCTTC. It yields the protein CASSPLPHLAGGPNEQFF. The full variable domain, with the rest looked up from reference TRBV7-2 and TRBJ2-1, is GAGVSQSPSNKVTEKGKDVELRCDPISGHTALYWYRQSLGQGLEFLIYFQGNSAPDKSGLPSDRFSAERTGGSVSTLTIQRTQQEDSAVYLCASSPLPHLAGGPNEQFFGPGTRLTVL.

The genes are TRBV7-2 and TRBJ2-3; tentatively, D is TRBD2 (6 bases). This CDR3 is 15 amino acids long. V was pared by 1 base and J by 4 bases, with 12 bases between. Germline lookup yields CDR1 SGHTA and CDR2 FQGNSA. CDR3 nucleotides: TGTGCCAGCAGCTTAGGGCCCCGCGGGGCAGATACGCAGTATTTT. Translation gives CASSLGPRGADTQYF.

This clone showed up just a few times. V usage is TRBV14 and J usage is TRBJ2-1; TRBD2 is a possible D gene (6 bases). CDR1 is SGHDN, CDR2 FVKESK, per germline. Deletions cut 5 bases from V and 2 bases from J, with 13 bases between. This CDR3 spans 15 amino acids. CDR3 sequence: CASSEPGLTYNEQFF. CDR3 nucleotide sequence: TGTGCCAGCAGCGAACCGGGACTCACCTACAATGAGCAGTTCTTC.

This clone has at least ten counts. The J gene is TRBJ2-2, the V gene TRBV7-3, with D perhaps TRBD1 (6 bases). Germline assignment: CDR1 SGHTA and CDR2 FQGTGA. The CDR3 totals 17 residues. V shed 5 bases and J shed 8 bases, with 24 bases lying between them. CDR3 coding DNA: TGTGCCAGCAGCCCGACGGGACACGGGGCAAGGGCTGGGGAGCTGTTTTTT. Its protein product is CASSPTGHGARAGELFF.

The chain uses TRBV11-3 and TRBJ1-6; tentative D call: TRBD1 (6 bases). Germline V lookup: CDR1 SGHNT, CDR2 YENEEA. Trimming removed 4 bases at V and 7 bases at J, with 8 bases between. This CDR3 spans 13 amino acids. In nucleotides, the CDR3 is TGTGCCAGCAGCTCCGACAGGAATTCACCCCTCCACTTT. Translation gives CASSSDRNSPLHF.

This clone occurred once. The V and J genes are TRBV29-1 and TRBJ2-1; 12 bases are a match to TRBD2. The germline V gene encodes CDR1 SQVTM and CDR2 ANQGSEA. The length of the CDR3 is 14 residues. Trimming took 6 bases from V and 6 from J; bases not matched to a gene: 6. The CDR3: CSVALAGGLNEQFF. CDR3 DNA: TGCAGCGTCGCTCTAGCGGGGGGGCTCAATGAGCAGTTCTTC.

The V and J genes are TRBV6-1 and TRBJ1-5; 11 nucleotides match TRBD1. The CDR3 runs 16 residues. Looked up from germline, CDR1 is MNHNS and CDR2 is SASEGT. Unmatched junction bases numbered 10, after V lost 4 bases and J lost 8 bases. The CDR3 here is CASSGLRTGGFEPQHF. The CDR3 bases are TGTGCCAGCAGTGGACTCCGGACAGGGGGCTTTGAGCCCCAGCATTTT.

V and J are TRBV27 and TRBJ2-1; 7 bases map to TRBD2. Trimming took 6 bases from V and 7 from J; bases not matched to a gene: 9. This CDR3 contains 14 residues. In germline, CDR1 is MNHEY, CDR2 SMNVEV (reference sequence). CDR3 amino acids: CASRFLAAGNEQFF. CDR3 nucleotide sequence: TGTGCCAGCAGATTTCTGGCAGCGGGGAATGAGCAGTTCTTC.

V is TRBV19 and J is TRBJ1-5, with D perhaps TRBD1 (6 bases). The germline V gene encodes CDR1 LNHDA and CDR2 SQIVND (reference sequence). Trimming took off 7 bases at V and 4 bases at J, with 20 bases between the two ends. The CDR3 spans 16 residues. CDR3 DNA sequence: TGTGCCAGTACCGTCGCTCGGACAGATTTAAATCAGCCCCAGCATTTT. This gives the protein CASTVARTDLNQPQHF.

The CDR3 nucleotides are TGTGCCATCAGGGACAGGGACCCCATACATGAGCAGTTCTTC. Protein product: CAIRDRDPIHEQFF. V usage is TRBV10-3 and J usage is TRBJ2-1; 8 nucleotides align to TRBD1. V dropped 6 bases and J dropped 8; count of bases not matched to a gene: 9. This CDR3 is built from 14 residues. Germline CDR1 reads ENHRY; CDR2 reads SYGVKD.

J is TRBJ2-7 and V is TRBV19; a possible D gene is TRBD2 (5 bases). V lost 3 bases, J lost 0 bases, and 9 bases lay in between. The CDR3 is 14 residues long. Per germline, CDR1 LNHDA and CDR2 SQIVND (reference sequence). The CDR3 bases are TGTGCCAGTAGTATGCGGGTCAGCTCCTACGAGCAGTACTTC. It encodes CASSMRVSSYEQYF.

The rearrangement links TRBV19 to TRBJ2-5; TRBD1 is a possible D gene (5 bases). Germline V lookup: CDR1 LNHDA, CDR2 SQIVND (reference sequence). Between the trimmed V and J ends, which lost 4 bases and 5 bases, there was a span of 17 bases. The CDR3 loop spans 15 amino acids. The CDR3 loop is CASSRQGLVTETQYF. The CDR3 DNA sequence: TGTGCCAGTAGTAGGCAGGGTTTGGTAACGGAGACCCAGTACTTC.